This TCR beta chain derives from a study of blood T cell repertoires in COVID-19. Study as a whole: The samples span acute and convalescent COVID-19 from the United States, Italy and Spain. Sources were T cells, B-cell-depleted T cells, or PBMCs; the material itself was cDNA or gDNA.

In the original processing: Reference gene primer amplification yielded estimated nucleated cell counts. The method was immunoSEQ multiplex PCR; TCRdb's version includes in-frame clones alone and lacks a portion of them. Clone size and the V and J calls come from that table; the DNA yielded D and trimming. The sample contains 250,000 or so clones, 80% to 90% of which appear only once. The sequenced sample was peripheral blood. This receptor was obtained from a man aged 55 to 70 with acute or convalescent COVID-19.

Written as DNA, the CDR3 is TGTCGGGCGGGACGGGACACCGGGGAGCTGTTTTTT. This gives the protein CRAGRDTGELFF. This sequence joins TRBV28 and TRBJ2-2; D might be TRBD2 (6 bases). The CDR3 is 12 residues long. Germline V gene sequence: CDR1 MDHEN, CDR2 SYDVKM.